This T cell receptor (beta chain) was recorded in a study of blood T cell repertoires in COVID-19 (TCRdb year 2020). The study in broad terms: The collaborator samples originated in the United States, Italy and Spain and spanned the acute and convalescent phases of COVID-19. The material from the prospective study consisted of cDNA or gDNA derived from T cells, B-cell-depleted T cells, or PBMCs. The dataset comprised deeply sampled blood TCRbeta repertoires from subjects exposed to, actively infected with, or recovered from COVID-19. A freely available public database, intended as a resource for researchers studying the immune response to SARS-CoV-2, is where the repertoires were released. Samples came from the ongoing ImmuneRACE study (first 160 participants) plus 1,254 subjects from 6 global collaborators. A de-identified subject ID, COVID-19 status, age in years and sex were almost always included in the sample metadata. Where HLA class I and class II types were available, the types were taken from metadata supplied by the sample provider, not from assay-based typing.

Whole blood was collected in K2EDTA tubes by collaborating institutions according to the institutions' own protocols. Collaborator samples were shipped for TCRbeta analysis as frozen whole blood, isolated PBMCs, or DNA extracted from either sample type. About this clone itself: No antigen is known for it. Per-base qualities were not stored, and no clone one base away is much larger.

Study-level results and caveats: The amount of clinical and demographic metadata varied by source and participant and was provided uncurated.

The immunoSEQ Assay, a bias-controlled multiplex PCR, was used to amplify TCRbeta CDR3 regions from genomic DNA. In the source study's methods: The number of nucleated cells in each sample was estimated from the amplification of reference gene primers within the assay. To quantify the absolute abundance of each unique TCRbeta CDR3 rearrangement, sequence reads were collapsed and filtered. Productive Simpson clonality was computed per sample as the square root of Simpson's diversity index over productive rearrangements. Imported from immuneACCESS, the table was reduced by TCRdb to in-frame sequences with V and J called. These copies leave out some clones; in studies compared against another copy, an unresolved V gene accounts for under half, and the cause of the remainder is not known. V, J and clone size reflect that table, while D and trimming were determined from the DNA. The sample table contains around 65,000 clones; only one count was recorded for 79% of them. The ten largest clones capture 15% to 20% of the sample.

The V and J ends are trimmed by 2 bases and 0 bases, leaving 11 bases between them. The CDR3 sequence holds 15 residues, the cysteine and phenylalanine included. The only DNA kept is the CDR3, 45 bases in frame from the first base. The germline V gene specifies MNHEY as CDR1 and SVGEGT as CDR2. The sequenced sample consisted of peripheral blood. The sequence joins TRBV6-2 or TRBV6-3 to TRBJ2-7; tentative D gene TRBD1, with 6 bases matching. The TCR comes from a man in his sixties with acute or convalescent COVID-19. For the CDR3, the sequence is CASSYPDRGSYEQYF. The nucleotide sequence reads TGTGCCAGCAGTTACCCGGACAGAGGCTCCTACGAGCAGTACTTC.